The present T cell receptor beta chain was sequenced within a study of Ad26.COV2.S vaccination and SARS-CoV-2 variants. Background on the study: In the COV1001 trial, the donor was in the Ad26.COV2.S arm.

Treatment indicated: roughly 19 received Ad26.COV2.S at low or high dose, single or two shots; roughly five received placebo; per-sample allocation not given. Day 63 following the first vaccine or placebo injection was when the samples were taken. Findings and caveats of the study: Vaccinees showed greater spike-specific TCR breadth than placebo recipients. Across vaccine and placebo recipients, the breadth of non-spike TCRs was similar.

Turning to this clone: What it binds is unknown.

Trimming took 4 bases from V and 1 from J, leaving 11 bases between them. The CDR3 consists of 14 residues. Per germline, CDR1 SGHRS and CDR2 YFSETQ. Sequencing was performed with immunoSEQ multiplex PCR; in TCRdb, only in-frame clones are kept and a portion is missing. Counted here are fewer than 800,000 clones, around 90% occurring once; the ten biggest clones make up about 1.5%. The TCR sequence derives from a person between 18 and 60 years old who received the Ad26.COV2.S COVID-19 vaccine or a placebo. This chain connects TRBV5-1 to TRBJ1-2; weak D call: TRBD1 (6 bases). The sample in question was peripheral blood, obtained in a trial of Ad26.COV2.S vaccine versus placebo. The CDR3 DNA reads as TGCGCCAGCAGCGTGGACAGCCTTAACTATGGCTACACCTTC. Protein: CASSVDSLNYGYTF.